One and the same sample provided the 7 T cell receptor beta chains below, sequenced in a study of response to subunit inactivated influenza vaccine. TCRdb re-derived calls from the RT-PCR reads in MiXCR, one entry per CDR3 protein. The data contain 610,000 or so distinct CDR3 sequences, 13% to 15% of them singletons. The sample was PBMCs from blood, taken 11 to 12 days after vaccination. The receptor set was obtained from a man aged 45-65 years who received an inactivated influenza vaccine.

The rearrangement uses TRBV20-1 and TRBJ2-7; 11 bases map to TRBD2. This CDR3 contains 14 residues. CDR1 DFQATT and CDR2 SNEGSKA come from the germline V gene (reference sequence). V lost 6 bases, J lost 2 bases, and 6 bases stayed unmatched. For the CDR3, the DNA is TGCAGTGCCTCGGGACTAGCGGAAACCTACGAGCAGTACTTC. Protein: CSASGLAETYEQYF.

In regard to this clonotype: A read error is possible here, since a much larger clone lies one base away. The chain has TRBV25-1 and TRBJ1-5; possible D gene TRBD1, 6 bases. The germline gives CDR1 MGHDK, CDR2 SYGVNS. The CDR3 is 13 residues long. CDR3 sequence reads: CASSATGNQPQLF. Written as DNA, the CDR3 is TGTGCCAGCAGTGCCACAGGGAATCAGCCCCAGCTTTTT.

The chain is built from TRBV2 and TRBJ2-1; 11 nucleotides agree with TRBD2. Per germline, CDR1 SNHLY and CDR2 FYNNEI. The CDR3 runs 15 residues. The V segment lost 3 bases and the J segment 7 bases; nucleotides outside the gene matches: 5. CDR3 residues: CASSDSGRADNEQFF. In DNA, the CDR3 is TGTGCCAGCAGTGATAGCGGGAGGGCCGATAATGAGCAGTTCTTC. The full variable domain, its missing parts supplied by reference TRBV2 and TRBJ2-1, is EPEVTQTPSHQVTQMGQEVILRCVPISNHLYFYWYRQILGQKVEFLVSFYNNEISEKSEIFDDQFSVERPDGSNFTLKIRSTKLEDSAMYFCASSDSGRADNEQFFGPGTRLTVL.

The chain is built from TRBV7-9 and TRBJ2-1; D perhaps matches TRBD2 (5 bases). The CDR3 loop spans 16 amino acids. The germline gives CDR1 SEHNR, CDR2 FQNEAQ (reference sequence). The V end lost 4 bases, the J end lost 0 bases, and 13 bases lay between the germline ends. CDR3 sequence: CASSSTNPSSYNEQFF. CDR3 in DNA: TGTGCCAGCAGCTCGACTAATCCGTCCTCCTACAATGAGCAGTTCTTC.

This clonotype has only a few counts. The rearrangement uses TRBV5-4 and TRBJ2-6, with D tentatively TRBD1 or TRBD2 (5 bases each). Trimming took 1 base from V and 4 from J, leaving 15 bases between them. The germline V gene encodes CDR1 SGHNT and CDR2 YYREEE (reference sequence). This CDR3 contains 17 residues. CDR3 DNA: TGTGCCAGCAGCTTGTTTGGGGGATCCACGGGGGCCAACGTCCTGACTTTC. Amino acids: CASSLFGGSTGANVLTF.

V is TRBV6-5 and J is TRBJ2-5, with a weak D call TRBD1 (6 bases). The V gene lost 2 bases and the J gene lost 5 bases, with 18 bases spanning the gap. From germline, CDR1 is MNHEY and CDR2 SVGAGI. The CDR3 runs to 16 residues. CDR3 protein: CASSYRQRSGDETQYF. CDR3 DNA sequence: TGTGCCAGCAGTTACCGCCAACGATCAGGGGATGAGACCCAGTACTTC.

CDR3 coding DNA: TGCGCCAGCAGCTTGGGGACGAGACAGGTCGGCTCCTACGAGCAGTACTTC. Encoded protein: CASSLGTRQVGSYEQYF. The J gene is TRBJ2-7, the V gene TRBV5-1, with D perhaps matching TRBD1 (6 bases). Per the germline V gene, CDR1 is SGHRS and CDR2 is YFSETQ. Between the trimmed V and J ends, which lost 0 bases and 0 bases, there was a span of 16 bases. The CDR3 is made up of 17 amino acids. The variable domain in full, with the rest retrieved from reference TRBV5-1 and TRBJ2-7, is KAGVTQTPRYLIKTRGQQVTLSCSPISGHRSVSWYQQTPGQGLQFLFEYFSETQRNKGNFPGRFSGRQFSNSRSEMNVSTLELGDSALYLCASSLGTRQVGSYEQYFGPGTRLTVT.